This entry is about one T cell receptor beta chain. Its specificity is unknown. Generated by immunoSEQ multiplex PCR, the TCRdb table keeps only in-frame clones and is missing some. There are fewer than 90,000 clones in the sample; roughly nine tenths occur only once, and 2.8% lies in the top ten. The record originates from a study of OX40 agonist ivuxolimab in advanced cancers. Study details: Three individuals attained partial responses, comprising one hepatocellular carcinoma case and two cutaneous melanoma cases.

Study-level findings and limits: Determination of antigen specificity was not performed for the expanded peripheral T cells.

Germline V gene lookup returns CDR1 LNHDA and CDR2 SQIVND (reference sequence). With 3 bases removed from V and 2 bases from J, the gap between germline ends came to 11 bases. The CDR3 extends over 14 amino acids. This receptor was identified in an adult with an advanced solid tumor such as melanoma, head and neck, liver or kidney cancer. The chain joins TRBV19 to TRBJ2-7; no firm D call. The sequencing used CD4+ or CD8+ T cells sorted from blood, collected in a trial of the OX40 agonist ivuxolimab. This chain's CDR3 is CASSMTARTYEQYF. DNA of the CDR3: TGTGCCAGTAGTATGACTGCCAGAACCTACGAGCAGTACTTC.